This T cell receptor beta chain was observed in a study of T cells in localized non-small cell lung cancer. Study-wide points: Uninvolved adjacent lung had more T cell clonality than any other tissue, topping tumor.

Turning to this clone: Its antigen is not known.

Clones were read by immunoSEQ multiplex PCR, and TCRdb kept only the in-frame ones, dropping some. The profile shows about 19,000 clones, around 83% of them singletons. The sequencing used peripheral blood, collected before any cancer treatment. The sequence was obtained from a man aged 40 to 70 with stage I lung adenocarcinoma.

The CDR3 here is CASSHVGLQETQYF. The CDR3, as DNA: TGCGCCAGCAGCCACGTCGGACTTCAAGAGACCCAGTACTTC. This chain links TRBV4-1 with TRBJ2-5, with D tentatively TRBD2 (5 bases). The CDR3 has 14 amino acids. Germline V gene lookup returns CDR1 MGHRA and CDR2 YSYEKL. V lost 3 bases to trimming and J lost 2 bases, with 10 bases between them.